This entry lists 6 T cell receptor beta chains sequenced from one sample in a study of cytomegalovirus exposure and HLA in healthy donors. The PCR had 60 Vbeta and 13 Jbeta primers. Profiled with immunoSEQ multiplex PCR; TCRdb holds only in-frame clones, not every one. The sample shows about 200,000 clones, approximately 81% of them seen only once. The sample taken for sequencing was PBMCs. Receptor source: a young man in good health and CMV-seronegative.

Only a few counts were recorded for this clone. The chain couples TRBV5-6 to TRBJ1-1; 8 bases map to TRBD1. With V trimmed by 0 bases and J by 7 bases, 11 bases remained unmatched. Germline loops: CDR1 SGHDT, CDR2 YYEEEE. The CDR3 sequence is 16 residues long. The CDR3 DNA follows: TGTGCCAGCAGCTTGGGAATAGGCAGGGGGCTGGGTGAAGCTTTCTTT. Translation gives CASSLGIGRGLGEAFF.

The V and J genes are TRBV7-8 and TRBJ1-2; D not resolved. Germline V gives CDR1 SGHVS, CDR2 FQNEAQ. Between the trimmed V and J ends, which lost 6 bases and 3 bases, there was a span of 11 bases. The length of the CDR3 is 13 residues. The CDR3 is CASSFSGDYGYTF. The CDR3 nucleotides read TGTGCCAGCAGTTTTAGCGGGGACTATGGCTACACCTTC.

This clone came up once. This chain connects TRBV4-2 to TRBJ1-1; TRBD1 matches 11 bases. V lost 4 bases, J lost 5 bases, and 9 bases stayed unmatched. This CDR3 contains 16 residues. CDR1 is LGHNA and CDR2 is YNFKEQ in the germline V gene. The CDR3 loop is CASSPGQGASVTEAFF. DNA of the CDR3: TGTGCCAGCAGCCCTGGACAGGGGGCATCGGTGACTGAAGCTTTCTTT.

The rearrangement joins TRBV7-3 to TRBJ1-2, with D possibly TRBD1 on 6 matching bases. Germline loops: CDR1 SGHTA, CDR2 FQGTGA. V lost 4 bases, J lost 2 bases, and 8 bases lay in between. The CDR3 sequence is 13 residues long. DNA of the CDR3: TGTGCCAGCAGCTCCCAGGGGAACTATGGCTACACCTTC. This encodes CASSSQGNYGYTF.

This chain uses TRBV28 with TRBJ2-3; 9 bases map to TRBD2. The germline V gene encodes CDR1 MDHEN and CDR2 SYDVKM. Trimming cost V 4 bases and J 5 bases; bases outside gene matches: 7. The CDR3 is made up of 15 amino acids. The CDR3 DNA is TGTGCCAGCAGTTCAGGCGGGGGGGTAGAAGATACGCAGTATTTT. Amino acids: CASSSGGGVEDTQYF.

The genes are TRBV28 and TRBJ1-1; no definite D call. Germline lookup yields CDR1 MDHEN and CDR2 SYDVKM. The CDR3 totals 11 residues. Trimming cost V 6 bases and J 3 bases, with 5 bases left between them. This CDR3 is CASREDTEAFF. CDR3 sequence (DNA): TGTGCCAGCAGGGAGGACACTGAAGCTTTCTTT. The full variable domain, with the rest looked up from reference TRBV28 and TRBJ1-1, is DVKVTQSSRYLVKRTGEKVFLECVQDMDHENMFWYRQDPGLGLRLIYFSYDVKMKEKGDIPEGYSVSREKKERFSLILESASTNQTSMYLCASREDTEAFFGQGTRLTVV.